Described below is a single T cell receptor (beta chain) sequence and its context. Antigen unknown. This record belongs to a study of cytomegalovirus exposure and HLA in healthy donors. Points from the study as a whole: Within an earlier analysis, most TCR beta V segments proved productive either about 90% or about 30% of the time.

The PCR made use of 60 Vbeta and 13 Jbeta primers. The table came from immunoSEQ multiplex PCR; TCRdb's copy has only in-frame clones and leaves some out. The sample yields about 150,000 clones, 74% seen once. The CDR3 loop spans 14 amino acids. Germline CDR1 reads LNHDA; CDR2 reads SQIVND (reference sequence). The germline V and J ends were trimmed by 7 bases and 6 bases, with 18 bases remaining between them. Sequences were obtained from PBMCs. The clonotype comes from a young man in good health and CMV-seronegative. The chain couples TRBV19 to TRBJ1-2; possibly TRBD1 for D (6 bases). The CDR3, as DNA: TGTGCCAGTATTGTGACAGGCACACTCCATGGCTACACCTTC. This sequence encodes CASIVTGTLHGYTF.